The clone carrying this TCR beta chain was counted between two and nine times. What it binds is unknown. One entry per CDR3 protein results from TCRdb running MiXCR on the RACE reads. The table lists 80,000 to 95,000 distinct CDR3 sequences, roughly 11% of them singletons. The length of the CDR3 is 13 residues. V lost 4 bases and J 4 bases, leaving 11 bases between the germline ends. Germline values: CDR1 SGHNT, CDR2 YYREEE (reference sequence). This sample was included in a study of human T cells and chemical hapten exposure. At the level of the study: Mostly female, the patients presented with alopecia areata, totalis or universalis.

Whole-study findings and limits: PT1 expanded TCR numbers tracked positively with patch test score.

Time point noted: patch test 2, 6 weeks after DPC sensitization. The treatment: therapeutic diphenylcyclopropenone sensitization with weekly scalp DPC. V and J are TRBV5-4 and TRBJ1-1; the D is unclear. The sequence was obtained from a middle-aged man with alopecia areata. Some clones in this sample may be carry-over from other donors' samples. The specimen was whole blood, collected in connection with sensitization to the hapten diphenylcyclopropenone (DPC). The CDR3 nucleotides read TGTGCCAGCAGCCCAAAAGGCGGCACTGAAGCTTTCTTT. This sequence encodes CASSPKGGTEAFF.